Listed here are 22 T cell receptor beta chains from one sample, sequenced in a study of a mutant IDH1 vaccine in newly diagnosed glioma. Time point of the sample: baseline, week 1 (first vaccination visit). Treatment reported: pre-vaccination baseline after standard-of-care therapy. The data were produced by immunoSEQ multiplex PCR, yet TCRdb's version contains in-frame clones alone and is incomplete. The sample lists roughly 84,000 clones, almost 85% occurring once. The sample was PBMCs, taken from a glioma patient treated with radiotherapy, temozolomide or both. Receptor source: a man aged 40-49 years with glioma. Some clones in this sample may be carry-over from other donors' samples.

In the case of this clone: An end of the junction does not agree with germline; a read error may underlie this. The chain carries TRBV20-1 and TRBJ1-6; 7 nucleotides align to TRBD1. Per germline, CDR1 DFQATT and CDR2 SNEGSKA (reference sequence). This CDR3 spans 11 amino acids. The CDR3 sequence: CSASRDSRIAF. The DNA of the CDR3 is TGCAGTGCTAGCCGGGACAGCCGGATCGCCTTT.

V gene TRBV6-5 combines with J gene TRBJ1-4; D gene uncertain. CDR3 length: 14 residues. From germline, CDR1 is MNHEY and CDR2 SVGAGI. V shed 0 bases and J shed 3 bases, with 5 bases lying between them. In nucleotides, the CDR3 is TGTGCCAGCAGTTACTCGACTCCTAATGAAAAACTGTTTTTT. Translating gives CASSYSTPNEKLFF.

V gene TRBV6-5 combines with J gene TRBJ2-5; perhaps D is TRBD1 or TRBD2 (7 bases each). The ends were cut back, 0 bases at V and 5 bases at J, with 13 bases in the middle. Germline CDR1 MNHEY, CDR2 SVGAGI. The CDR3 has 15 residues. CDR3 sequence (DNA): TGTGCCAGCAGTTACTCGAGACAGGGAGGGGAGACCCAGTACTTC. Amino acids: CASSYSRQGGETQYF.

In nucleotides, the CDR3 is TGTGCCAGCTCACCACAGGGGATCAATAGCAATCAGCCCCAGCATTTT. Protein sequence: CASSPQGINSNQPQHF. This sequence joins TRBV18 and TRBJ1-5, with D possibly being TRBD1 (5 bases). Germline CDR1 reads KGHSH; CDR2 reads LQKENI. There are 16 residues in the CDR3. V shed 1 base and J shed 0 bases, with 10 bases lying between them.

The chain joins TRBV19 to TRBJ1-5; D perhaps matches TRBD1 (5 bases). Trimming cost V 8 bases and J 6 bases, with 17 bases left between them. Germline V lookup: CDR1 LNHDA, CDR2 SQIVND (reference sequence). The CDR3 runs to 14 residues. The CDR3, as DNA: TGTGCCAGTGAGAGTCGGGGGGGGAGTCAGCCCCAGCATTTT. It translates to CASESRGGSQPQHF.

The rearrangement links TRBV2 to TRBJ1-6; possible D gene TRBD1, 5 bases. The CDR3 consists of 13 residues. Germline CDR1 is SNHLY and CDR2 is FYNNEI. Trimming removed 6 bases at V and 10 bases at J, with 13 bases between. Written as DNA, the CDR3 is TGTGCCAGCAGGGGGCGAAGTAAGTCACCCCTCCACTTT. Translating gives CASRGRSKSPLHF.

V is TRBV6-5 and J is TRBJ2-7; no clear D gene. V shed 6 bases and J shed 2 bases, with 5 bases lying between them. Germline V gives CDR1 MNHEY, CDR2 SVGAGI. The CDR3 contains 11 residues. This CDR3 reads CASRDPYEQYF. The CDR3 coding sequence is TGTGCCAGCAGGGATCCCTACGAGCAGTACTTC.

This clone was detected a few times. The V call is TRBV2, the J call TRBJ2-1; possible D gene TRBD2, 6 bases. With 5 bases removed from V and 8 bases from J, the gap between germline ends came to 13 bases. The CDR3 has 13 amino acids. Germline CDR1 and CDR2: SNHLY and FYNNEI. CDR3 DNA sequence: TGTGCCAGCAGTCGGTCCACGGGGGATGAGCAGTTCTTC. Its translation is CASSRSTGDEQFF.

The CDR3 protein is CASSQEAAGGNQPQHF. CDR3 sequence (DNA): TGTGCCAGCAGCCAGGAGGCAGCAGGTGGCAATCAGCCCCAGCATTTT. The chain carries TRBV14 and TRBJ1-5; the D is unclear. Germline V gene lookup returns CDR1 SGHDN and CDR2 FVKESK. Between the trimmed V and J ends, which lost 3 bases and 2 bases, there was a span of 14 bases. This CDR3 is built from 16 residues. The whole variable domain, filled in from reference TRBV14 and TRBJ1-5, reads EAGVTQFPSHSVIEKGQTVTLRCDPISGHDNLYWYRRVMGKEIKFLLHFVKESKQDESGMPNNRFLAERTGGTYSTLKVQPAELEDSGVYFCASSQEAAGGNQPQHFGDGTRLSIL.

The chain recombines TRBV2 with TRBJ2-3; TRBD2 agrees at 9 bases. Germline loops: CDR1 SNHLY, CDR2 FYNNEI. This CDR3 region has 15 residues. V gave up 11 bases and J gave up 2 bases; unmatched junction bases: 11. The CDR3 DNA reads TGTGCCGGGGCCGTAGCGGGGGCCACCACAGATACGCAGTATTTT. This gives the protein CAGAVAGATTDTQYF.

The chain is built from TRBV18 and TRBJ2-7, with 9 bases matching TRBD1. Trimming removed 3 bases from V and 0 bases from J; junction bases left unmatched: 3. Germline V gene sequence: CDR1 KGHSH, CDR2 LQKENI. CDR3 length: 15 residues. CDR3 amino acids: CASSPLQGASYEQYF. DNA for the CDR3: TGTGCCAGCTCACCCCTACAGGGGGCCTCCTACGAGCAGTACTTC.

J is TRBJ1-2 and V is TRBV6-5; 7 bases map to TRBD1. Germline assignment: CDR1 MNHEY and CDR2 SVGAGI. V dropped 2 bases and J dropped 6; count of bases not matched to a gene: 6. The CDR3 sequence is 14 residues long. The CDR3 sequence: CASSYEGGLNGYTF. The CDR3 nucleotides read TGTGCCAGCAGTTACGAAGGGGGCTTGAATGGCTACACCTTC.

The J gene is TRBJ2-5, the V gene TRBV9, with D unclear. The CDR3 covers 15 residues. In germline, CDR1 is SGDLS, CDR2 YYNGEE. V dropped 6 bases and J dropped 4 bases, with 19 bases sitting between them. In DNA form, the CDR3 reads TGTGCCAGCACCTTTAGTGACTTAGACGCAGAGACCCAGTACTTC. It specifies CASTFSDLDAETQYF.

This sequence joins TRBV7-8 and TRBJ2-7; 9 bases agree with TRBD1. Germline V CDR1 and CDR2: SGHVS, FQNEAQ. V lost 3 bases and J lost 4; bases outside the gene matches: 7. The CDR3 extends over 15 amino acids. CDR3 region: CASSFGTGREYEQYF. The CDR3 DNA sequence: TGTGCCAGCAGCTTTGGGACAGGGAGGGAGTACGAGCAGTACTTC.

The chain couples TRBV6-1 to TRBJ1-5; D ambiguous. The ends were cut back, 4 bases at V and 0 bases at J, with 10 bases in the middle. The germline gives CDR1 MNHNS, CDR2 SASEGT. The CDR3 has 15 amino acids. Written as DNA, the CDR3 is TGTGCCAGCAGTGGAGACCCTTCTAGCAATCAGCCCCAGCATTTT. Translated, it gives CASSGDPSSNQPQHF.

This chain links TRBV29-1 with TRBJ2-1; D is unresolved. The CDR3 extends over 10 amino acids. Germline V lookup: CDR1 SQVTM, CDR2 ANQGSEA. The ends were cut back, 4 bases at V and 5 bases at J, with 3 bases in the middle. The CDR3 sequence: CSVAHNEQFF. CDR3 in DNA: TGCAGCGTTGCTCACAATGAGCAGTTCTTC.

The chain links TRBV14 to TRBJ1-6, with no clear D. V lost 0 bases and J 0 bases, leaving 6 bases between the germline ends. The CDR3 sequence is 16 residues long. Germline assignment: CDR1 SGHDN and CDR2 FVKESK. The CDR3 DNA reads as TGTGCCAGCAGCCAAGAAAGAGGCTCCTATAATTCACCCCTCCACTTT. Amino acid sequence: CASSQERGSYNSPLHF.

The J gene is TRBJ2-6, the V gene TRBV5-1; 7 bases map to TRBD1. The germline CDR1 and CDR2 sequences are SGHRS and YFSETQ. Trimming cost V 4 bases and J 2 bases; bases outside gene matches: 0. This CDR3 is 14 amino acids long. The CDR3 coding sequence is TGCGCCAGCAGCACAGGGGCTGGGGCCAACGTCCTGACTTTC. It encodes CASSTGAGANVLTF.

The gene calls are TRBV19 and TRBJ1-1; D is perhaps TRBD1 (6 bases). The CDR3 spans 15 residues. Trimming pared 7 bases from V and 0 bases from J, leaving 15 bases between. The germline V gene encodes CDR1 LNHDA and CDR2 SQIVND (reference sequence). The CDR3 coding sequence is TGTGCCAGTAAGGGGAGGGGGGGGATGAACACTGAAGCTTTCTTT. It translates to CASKGRGGMNTEAFF. Based on the CDR3 plus reference TRBV19 and TRBJ1-1, the full variable domain is DGGITQSPKYLFRKEGQNVTLSCEQNLNHDAMYWYRQDPGQGLRLIYYSQIVNDFQKGDIAEGYSVSREKKESFPLTVTSAQKNPTAFYLCASKGRGGMNTEAFFGQGTRLTVV.

The chain recombines TRBV18 with TRBJ1-5; 9 bases align to TRBD1. Germline CDR1 KGHSH, CDR2 LQKENI. The V and J ends lost 3 bases and 7 bases, in that order; junction bases with no gene match: 13. The CDR3 spans 17 residues. This CDR3 is CASSPGTGRGLGQPQHF. Written as DNA, the CDR3 is TGTGCCAGCTCACCCGGGACAGGGAGAGGTCTGGGACAGCCCCAGCATTTT.

The rearrangement joins TRBV6-6 to TRBJ1-2, with D possibly TRBD1 on 6 matching bases. CDR1 and CDR2 from the germline V gene are MNHNY and SVGAGI (reference sequence). This CDR3 contains 15 residues. V was pared by 0 bases and J by 4 bases, with 12 bases between. CDR3: CASSYSGGPAYGYTF. DNA of the CDR3: TGTGCCAGCAGTTACTCCGGGGGGCCCGCCTATGGCTACACCTTC.

This clone was seen a few times. The chain has TRBV10-1 and TRBJ1-1; D is uncertain. Trimming left V 0 bases short and J 4 bases short, with 6 bases between. Germline CDR1 is WNHNN and CDR2 is SYGVQD (reference sequence). The CDR3 has 13 residues. CDR3: CASSESRATEAFF. DNA for the CDR3: TGCGCCAGCAGTGAGTCCCGGGCCACTGAAGCTTTCTTT.